The clone carrying this T cell receptor (beta chain) came up a few times. The data derive from a study of T cells in Graves' hyperthyroidism and ophthalmopathy. Diagnosis rested on symptoms, serum thyroxine and TRAb, thyroid ultrasound, and orbital computed tomography. Germline V gives CDR1 MNHGY, CDR2 SAAAGT. Trimming left V 2 bases short and J 0 bases short, with 5 bases between. There are 13 residues in the CDR3. It was RNA transcripts that yielded the amplified TCR beta CDR3 regions. The HTBI set primed first-round TCR CDR3 RT-PCR. TCRdb ran MiXCR on the multiplex PCR reads and lists one entry per CDR3 protein. This table has some 720,000 distinct CDR3 sequences, about 16% appearing once.

The receptor was isolated from a man in his late teens or twenties with Graves' hyperthyroidism. Sequenced: blood. The chain couples TRBV6-8 to TRBJ2-7; no reliable D call. CDR3 region: CASSYQDSYEQYF. For the CDR3, the DNA is TGTGCCAGCAGTTACCAGGACTCCTACGAGCAGTACTTC.